The 13 T cell receptor beta chains presented below share a single source sample, sequenced in a study of cytomegalovirus exposure and HLA in healthy donors. 60 Vbeta and 13 Jbeta primers were used in PCR. Here immunoSEQ multiplex PCR was the method, and the copy in TCRdb shows in-frame clones only, minus some. The sample yields around 200,000 clones, over 70% seen once. The sequencing input was PBMCs. These receptor sequences come from a woman in her sixties or seventies in good health and CMV-seropositive.

The chain carries TRBV11-2 and TRBJ1-4; D ambiguous. The germline CDR1 and CDR2 sequences are SGHAT and FQNNGV. V was clipped by 2 bases and J by 5 bases, with 6 bases between them. The CDR3 loop spans 13 amino acids. CDR3 amino acids: CASSLSVNEKLFF. The CDR3 coding sequence is TGTGCCAGCAGCTTATCGGTGAATGAAAAACTGTTTTTT.

To note about this clone: At one of its ends the junction is not consistent with the germline gene, which may arise from a read error. V and J are TRBV7-6 and TRBJ2-5; D gene uncertain. The CDR3 extends over 9 amino acids. Germline V gives CDR1 SGHVS, CDR2 FNYEAQ. For the CDR3, the DNA is TGTGCCAGCAGCTTAGGAGCTCACTTC. It specifies CASSLGAHF.

The chain links TRBV19 to TRBJ1-4, with D possibly matching TRBD1 (6 bases). The CDR3 extends over 16 amino acids. CDR1 is LNHDA, CDR2 SQIVND, per germline (reference sequence). V shed 7 bases and J shed 0 bases, with 15 bases lying between them. CDR3 loop: CASNPSRTATNEKLFF. The CDR3 DNA is TGTGCCAGTAACCCCAGTCGGACAGCAACTAATGAAAAACTGTTTTTT.

The V gene is TRBV5-1, the J gene TRBJ1-2, with 9 nucleotides matching TRBD1. V lost 3 bases, J lost 4 bases, and 7 bases stayed unmatched. The CDR3 spans 15 residues. Germline loops: CDR1 SGHRS, CDR2 YFSETQ. The CDR3 DNA reads as TGCGCCAGCAGCTCCGATGGACAGGGGATCTATGGCTACACCTTC. Translation: CASSSDGQGIYGYTF.

Only one count was recorded for this clone. The chain joins TRBV15 to TRBJ2-3; the D is unclear. The CDR3 totals 13 residues. Trimming left V 1 base short and J 5 bases short, with 7 bases between. Germline V gives CDR1 LNHNV, CDR2 YYDKDF (reference sequence). The CDR3 sequence is CATSRVNRDTQYF. DNA of the CDR3: TGTGCCACCAGCAGAGTAAACAGAGATACGCAGTATTTT.

V usage is TRBV29-1 and J usage is TRBJ2-3, with no clear D. This CDR3 region has 12 residues. The V and J ends lost 3 bases and 2 bases respectively, with 6 bases between them. Looked up from germline, CDR1 is SQVTM and CDR2 is ANQGSEA. CDR3 sequence: CSVDTDTDTQYF. The CDR3 DNA reads as TGCAGCGTTGACACAGACACAGATACGCAGTATTTT.

The chain carries TRBV28 and TRBJ1-2, with TRBD1 matching over 7 bases. Trimming removed 3 bases from V and 7 bases from J; junction bases left unmatched: 2. From germline, CDR1 is MDHEN and CDR2 SYDVKM. The CDR3 is made up of 12 amino acids. The CDR3 bases are TGTGCCAGCAGTTTGCAGGGGGGTGGCTACACCTTC. Its translation: CASSLQGGGYTF.

The chain couples TRBV28 to TRBJ1-2; perhaps TRBD1 as D (5 bases). The CDR3 length is 14 residues. The V end was cut by 3 bases, the J end by 3 bases, with 11 bases between. Germline V CDR1 and CDR2: MDHEN, SYDVKM. CDR3 sequence: CASSFVGRDYGYTF. CDR3 DNA sequence: TGTGCCAGCAGTTTCGTGGGCAGGGACTATGGCTACACCTTC.

This clone was seen a few times. The chain is built from TRBV5-6 and TRBJ2-2; D perhaps matches TRBD1 (6 bases). V was shortened by 3 bases and J by 7 bases, with 10 bases between the two germline ends. The CDR3 is 13 residues long. Germline CDR1 is SGHDT and CDR2 is YYEEEE. CDR3: CASSYTGIGELFF. The CDR3 DNA follows: TGTGCCAGCAGCTATACAGGGATCGGGGAGCTGTTTTTT.

The chain employs TRBV19 and TRBJ1-3; 9 nucleotides line up with TRBD1. Losses at the gene ends were 5 bases for V and 4 bases for J; bases not matched to a gene: 6. Germline lookup yields CDR1 LNHDA and CDR2 SQIVND (reference sequence). The CDR3 extends over 15 amino acids. In DNA, the CDR3 is TGTGCCAGTAGTTTTAACAGGGGGCTCGGAAACACCATATATTTT. Residues: CASSFNRGLGNTIYF.

The genes are TRBV18 and TRBJ1-6, with 7 nucleotides matching TRBD1. Germline V gene lookup returns CDR1 KGHSH and CDR2 LQKENI. The CDR3 has 15 amino acids. V shed 3 bases and J 9 bases; nucleotides not matched to a gene: 8. The CDR3 loop reads CASSPRQGMGSPLHF. CDR3 nucleotide sequence: TGTGCCAGCTCACCGCGACAGGGAATGGGTTCACCCCTCCACTTT.

The chain employs TRBV19 and TRBJ2-7, with D perhaps matching TRBD1 (6 bases). This CDR3 is 14 amino acids long. CDR1 and CDR2 (germline): LNHDA, SQIVND (reference sequence). V was clipped by 4 bases and J by 2 bases, with 12 bases between them. The chain's CDR3 is CASSTRDIAYEQYF. In nucleotides, the CDR3 is TGTGCCAGTAGTACCCGGGACATAGCCTACGAGCAGTACTTC.

The J gene is TRBJ1-5, the V gene TRBV19; tentative D call: TRBD1 (5 bases). Looked up from germline, CDR1 is LNHDA and CDR2 is SQIVND (reference sequence). Between the trimmed V and J ends, which lost 3 bases and 4 bases, there was a span of 16 bases. This CDR3 has 16 amino acids. As DNA, the CDR3 is TGTGCCAGTAGTATCCCCCTCGGGGGGGGAAATCAGCCCCAGCATTTT. Translated: CASSIPLGGGNQPQHF.